The following is a TCR beta chain sequence with its context. Its antigen remains undetermined. The record has no base qualities; no much larger clone is one base away. These data come from a study of vaccination and CD4 T cells after COVID-19 (dated by TCRdb to the early 2020s). With regard to the full study: In the convalescent cohort there were six males and four females, among whom were two Hispanic individuals, seven Caucasians, two Asians and one multiracial person. For stimulating the cultures, overlapping spike peptide pools were used, derived from SARS-CoV-2 as well as from the common cold coronaviruses HCoV-NL63, HCoV-OC43 and HCoV-229E. Post-COVID blood samples from convalescent patients were collected a median of approximately 93 days after diagnosis, with a range of roughly 35 to 180 days. Participants received two doses of either the Pfizer-BioNTech BNT162b2 vaccine (n=8) or the Moderna mRNA-1273 vaccine (n=2). At the TCR clonotype level, an earlier paper using these donors assessed memory CD4+ T cell crossreactivity between SARS-CoV-2 and common cold coronavirus spike proteins. Control cultures used a CEFX viral epitope pool as positive control, an HIV-1 Nef peptide pool as negative control, or no peptide. In 10 COVID-19 convalescent patients and 4 infection-naive healthy vaccine recipients, the spike-specific CD4+ TCR repertoire before mRNA vaccination was compared with the repertoire after mRNA vaccination. Post-vaccine blood samples were taken a median of about 77 days after the second vaccine dose, with a range of about 13 to 250 days. What the work shows at the level of the full study, not this receptor alone: In convalescent patients, a median around 86% of post-vaccine SARS-CoV-2-reactive clones were detected only after vaccination, suggesting vaccine-specific priming. In convalescent patients, nearly all vaccine-specific clones (304 of 307) were found to be mono-reactive for SARS-CoV-2 spike rather than cross-reactive with common cold coronaviruses. An increase in the median number of SARS-CoV-2-reactive clonotypes from 21 after infection to 38 after vaccination was observed, but the change was not found to be significant. The study included relatively few convalescent patients and did not analyze early timepoints after natural infection.

Read against the paper, the sample's treatment or condition label means: roughly ten-day PBMC culture with coronavirus spike peptide pools or control peptides (ViraFEST assay). CD4+ T cells from unexposed donors were collected before the COVID-19 pandemic (2011-2018). The ViraFEST assay was used in the study, in which antigen-specific T cells were expanded with peptide pools and expanded clonotypes were subsequently identified by TCR sequencing. Each well held 2.1 million or so PBMCs cultured in IMDM containing approximately 5% human AB serum and approximately 9.8 IU/ml IL-2, with about 10 ug/ml peptide pools added. On days 3 and 7, half of the culture medium was replaced with fresh IL-2-containing medium. CD4+ T cells were isolated after roughly 9 days of culture through negative selection using the EasySep CD4+ T cell isolation kit. As cell numbers permitted, CD4+ T cells from unexposed donors were tested for reactivity to SARS-CoV-2 S and N and to four common cold coronavirus spike pools. Ficoll-Paque Plus gradient centrifugation was used to isolate PBMCs from whole blood, and the isolated PBMCs were then either used fresh or cryopreserved at -140C. Culture conditions were generally each tested in triplicate wells. Leukapheresis product for the unexposed donors was purchased commercially.

Library construction relied on PCR. DNA from cultured CD4+ T cells underwent TCR sequencing with the Oncomine TCR Beta short-read assay at the Johns Hopkins FTIC core. Genomic DNA was extracted from the cultured CD4+ T cells with the QIAamp micro DNA kit. Oncomine TCR Beta libraries from cultured CD4+ T cells were pooled with unique dual indexes and sequenced on an Illumina iSeq 100. In the authors' own workflow: Non-productive sequences were removed, and CDR3s that did not start with C, did not end with F or W, or were shorter than 7 amino acids were discarded. Antigen-specific clonotypes were identified with the MANAFEST web application by comparing peptide-stimulated wells with reference and other culture wells. To be called positive, a clone needed an FDR below 0.05, an odds ratio above 5, and a productive frequency above 0.1% in at least two of three replicate wells. Clonotypes that were significantly expanded in both SARS-CoV-2 spike wells and at least one common cold coronavirus spike condition were defined as cross-reactive. Levenshtein distances (stringdist) and unrooted phylogenetic trees (ape) in R version 3.6.1 were used to assess CDR3 homology. Using fastp at Q25 and MiXCR, TCRdb reprocessed the public reads and kept productive beta chains. Each record represents a unique CDR3 protein, reported with the most common genes and DNA among its rows. The authors' filters were not applied to this entry. For this sample there are about 7,000 distinct CDR3 sequences; approximately 40% appear just once. Jointly, the top ten make up around 22% of the sample.

The sample was CD4+ T cells from blood, cultured in vitro. This receptor was taken from a human donor in good health.

For the CDR3, the sequence is CSARLGADGNTIYF. The DNA sequence is TGCAGCGCCCGATTGGGCGCAGATGGAAACACCATATATTTT. This sequence uses TRBV29-1 and TRBJ1-3; a confident D gene designation cannot be given. From a lookup of the germline V gene, CDR1 and CDR2 are SQVTM and ANQGSEA. Its CDR3 holds 14 amino acids, cysteine through phenylalanine. Only CDR3 DNA is held: 42 bases, read in frame from base 1. The V end loses 7 bases and the J end loses 3 bases, and a stretch of 16 bases separates them.